The 25 T cell receptor beta chains below all came from one sample that was sequenced in a study of blood T cell repertoires in COVID-19. The table came from immunoSEQ multiplex PCR; TCRdb's copy has only in-frame clones and leaves some out. The sample includes tens of thousands of clones, over 75% seen only once; the top ten take roughly 6.5%. The sample was peripheral blood. The receptors originated from a man aged 50-60 years with active COVID-19.

The CDR3 spells CASRTEYNEQFF. CDR3 DNA: TGTGCCAGCAGGACAGAGTACAATGAGCAGTTCTTC. The J gene is TRBJ2-1, the V gene TRBV28; maybe TRBD1 (5 bases). Germline CDR1 MDHEN, CDR2 SYDVKM. Trimming pared 6 bases from V and 4 bases from J, leaving 7 bases between. There are 12 residues in the CDR3.

The chain links TRBV28 to TRBJ1-6; D gene ambiguous. The V end was cut by 6 bases, the J end by 8 bases, with 14 bases between. This CDR3 region has 14 residues. Germline assignment: CDR1 MDHEN and CDR2 SYDVKM. The CDR3 DNA reads as TGTGCCAGCAGGACTCGGGGTTTCCATTCACCCCTCCACTTT. Translation: CASRTRGFHSPLHF.

The V gene is TRBV5-5, the J gene TRBJ2-5; 12 bases align to TRBD1. The CDR3 sequence is 16 residues long. The trim removed 3 bases at V and 5 bases at J, leaving 8 bases unmatched. Germline lookup yields CDR1 SGHKS and CDR2 YYEKEE (reference sequence). This CDR3 reads CASSSPGTGGGETQYF. The CDR3 DNA follows: TGTGCCAGCAGCTCACCCGGGACAGGGGGCGGGGAGACCCAGTACTTC.

Only one count was recorded for this clone. This rearrangement joins TRBV5-4 to TRBJ1-2, with no clear D. There are 15 residues in the CDR3. Per the germline V gene, CDR1 is SGHNT and CDR2 is YYREEE (reference sequence). V was cut by 1 base and J by 8 bases, with 18 bases left in between. DNA of the CDR3: TGTGCCAGCAGCTTGTGGGCAGGAGGCCTTCAGGGCTACACCTTC. The encoded protein is CASSLWAGGLQGYTF.

The chain has TRBV28 and TRBJ1-2; no clear D gene. Trimming stripped 5 bases from V and 0 bases from J, with 10 bases between. The CDR3 covers 14 residues. Germline-derived CDR1 and CDR2 are MDHEN and SYDVKM. The CDR3 reads CASSAGGANYGYTF. The DNA of the CDR3 is TGTGCCAGCAGTGCCGGCGGGGCTAACTATGGCTACACCTTC.

This clone was seen once. The chain is built from TRBV10-3 and TRBJ2-5; 7 bases line up with TRBD1. The length of the CDR3 is 14 residues. The V gene's germline CDR1 is ENHRY and CDR2 SYGVKD. V gave up 4 bases and J gave up 0 bases; unmatched junction bases: 2. CDR3 nucleotide sequence: TGTGCCATCAGTGGTACAGGGGACCAAGAGACCCAGTACTTC. This translates into CAISGTGDQETQYF.

This chain links TRBV28 with TRBJ1-1; no definite D call. This CDR3 comprises 12 residues. V lost 6 bases, J lost 8 bases, and 13 bases lay in between. Germline assignment: CDR1 MDHEN and CDR2 SYDVKM. CDR3 sequence: CASSDFRLEAFF. CDR3 coding DNA: TGTGCCAGCAGCGACTTTCGTCTCGAAGCTTTCTTT.

The chain links TRBV18 to TRBJ2-3; weak D call: TRBD1 (5 bases). The CDR3 covers 15 residues. Per the germline V gene, CDR1 is KGHSH and CDR2 is LQKENI. V was shortened by 3 bases and J by 0 bases, with 10 bases between the two germline ends. This CDR3 is CASSPQTVSTDTQYF. CDR3 DNA sequence: TGTGCCAGCTCACCGCAGACAGTAAGCACAGATACGCAGTATTTT.

The J gene is TRBJ2-2, the V gene TRBV11-2; TRBD1 agrees at 10 bases. The CDR3 contains 14 residues. CDR1 is SGHAT, CDR2 FQNNGV, per germline. The J segment lost 5 bases and the V segment lost 9 bases, leaving 6 bases of the junction unmatched. CDR3 amino acids: CASLDRGTTGELFF. The CDR3 bases are TGTGCCAGTCTGGACAGGGGGACAACCGGGGAGCTGTTTTTT.

The chain combines TRBV5-4 with TRBJ2-5; 10 bases agree with TRBD1. There are 15 residues in the CDR3. V trimming: 3 bases; J trimming: 5 bases; junction bases outside the gene matches: 7. Germline V CDR1 and CDR2: SGHNT, YYREEE (reference sequence). The CDR3 region is CASSSGQGVGETQYF. The CDR3 DNA follows: TGTGCCAGCAGCTCAGGACAGGGGGTTGGTGAGACCCAGTACTTC.

This chain joins TRBV5-5 and TRBJ1-5, with D perhaps matching TRBD1 (5 bases). This CDR3 is 16 amino acids long. Germline V gene lookup returns CDR1 SGHKS and CDR2 YYEKEE (reference sequence). V lost 4 bases to trimming and J lost 0 bases, with 14 bases between them. The chain's CDR3 is CASSLRQIYSNQPQHF. The CDR3 DNA sequence: TGTGCCAGCAGCCTACGACAGATTTATAGCAATCAGCCCCAGCATTTT.

V usage is TRBV27 and J usage is TRBJ1-3; D is uncertain. CDR3 length equals 14 residues. Trimming cost V 2 bases and J 1 base, with 6 bases left between them. CDR1 is MNHEY and CDR2 is SMNVEV in the germline V gene (reference sequence). The CDR3 DNA reads TGTGCCAGCAGTTTAGCCCGGTCTGGAAACACCATATATTTT. This gives the protein CASSLARSGNTIYF.

The chain employs TRBV30 and TRBJ2-2; TRBD2 might be the D (6 bases). The CDR3 runs 16 residues. Trimming took off 0 bases at V and 7 bases at J, with 18 bases between the two ends. Germline V lookup: CDR1 GTSNPN, CDR2 SVGIG (reference sequence). The CDR3 loop is CAWSVVRVSEGGELFF. For the CDR3, the DNA is TGTGCCTGGAGTGTGGTCAGGGTCTCGGAGGGCGGGGAGCTGTTTTTT.

The chain recombines TRBV6-5 with TRBJ1-2; TRBD1 is a possible D gene (5 bases). CDR1 MNHEY and CDR2 SVGAGI come from the germline V gene. The CDR3 runs to 14 residues. Trimming cost V 2 bases and J 6 bases, with 13 bases left between them. This CDR3 reads CASSYRGIHDGYTF. In DNA form, the CDR3 reads TGTGCCAGCAGTTACAGGGGTATACATGATGGCTACACCTTC.

The chain employs TRBV15 and TRBJ1-3, with D possibly matching TRBD1 (6 bases). This CDR3 is 17 amino acids long. Germline V CDR1 and CDR2: LNHNV, YYDKDF (reference sequence). Trimming removed 0 bases from V and 0 bases from J, with 12 bases in between. CDR3 DNA sequence: TGTGCCACCAGCAGAGACCGGGACACCATCTCTGGAAACACCATATATTTT. Residues: CATSRDRDTISGNTIYF.

This clone occurred once. The chain couples TRBV19 to TRBJ2-1; 12 bases fit TRBD1. CDR1 is LNHDA and CDR2 is SQIVND in the germline V gene (reference sequence). The CDR3 contains 15 residues. Trimming removed 5 bases from V and 7 bases from J; junction bases left unmatched: 6. The CDR3 region has the DNA TGTGCCAGTAGTCTCGGGACAGGGGGCAGGAATGAGCAGTTCTTC. This translates into CASSLGTGGRNEQFF.

The chain combines TRBV30 with TRBJ1-5; D call uncertain. Germline loops: CDR1 GTSNPN, CDR2 SVGIG (reference sequence). V was shortened by 3 bases and J by 2 bases, with 14 bases between the two germline ends. The CDR3 has 15 amino acids. This CDR3 reads CAWSANYAGNQPQHF. The DNA of the CDR3 is TGTGCCTGGAGCGCGAACTATGCGGGCAATCAGCCCCAGCATTTT.

This chain joins TRBV5-4 and TRBJ1-4; 9 positions agree with TRBD1. The trim removed 0 bases at V and 4 bases at J, leaving 1 base unmatched. Per germline, CDR1 SGHNT and CDR2 YYREEE (reference sequence). The CDR3 is made up of 15 amino acids. CDR3 DNA sequence: TGTGCCAGCAGCTTGGGGGGACAGGGTAATGAAAAACTGTTTTTT. Its translation is CASSLGGQGNEKLFF.

The chain links TRBV29-1 to TRBJ1-2; TRBD1 agrees at 7 bases. This CDR3 is built from 13 residues. Per germline, CDR1 SQVTM and CDR2 ANQGSEA. V lost 6 bases, J lost 3 bases, and 7 bases stayed unmatched. The CDR3 bases are TGCAGCGTCGAGGGGGCTAGGGACTATGGCTACACCTTC. Amino acid sequence: CSVEGARDYGYTF.

The chain links TRBV6-5 to TRBJ1-1; no reliable D call. V lost 2 bases to trimming and J lost 4 bases, with 14 bases between them. Germline V gene sequence: CDR1 MNHEY, CDR2 SVGAGI. The CDR3 totals 15 residues. Here the CDR3 reads CASSYERVVGTEAFF. CDR3 sequence (DNA): TGTGCCAGCAGTTACGAGCGGGTCGTAGGCACTGAAGCTTTCTTT.

The rearrangement links TRBV5-1 to TRBJ2-1, with D tentatively TRBD1 (8 bases). The CDR3 spans 15 residues. CDR1 and CDR2 (germline): SGHRS, YFSETQ. Trimming pared 1 base from V and 9 bases from J, leaving 17 bases between. The CDR3 here is CASSLFGQGGVEQFF. The DNA of the CDR3 is TGCGCCAGCAGCTTGTTTGGACAGGGAGGGGTTGAGCAGTTCTTC.

The chain uses TRBV11-2 and TRBJ2-1; 10 bases line up with TRBD2. Unmatched junction bases numbered 3, after V lost 4 bases and J lost 3 bases. The CDR3 consists of 15 residues. Germline V gene data show CDR1 as SGHAT and CDR2 as FQNNGV. In DNA, the CDR3 is TGTGCCAGCAGCTCTTCTAGCGGGAGCTACAATGAGCAGTTCTTC. This gives the protein CASSSSSGSYNEQFF.

Written as DNA, the CDR3 is TGTGCCAGCCTACCAACAGGGTGGAACGAGCAGTACTTC. As protein: CASLPTGWNEQYF. The chain links TRBV6-5 to TRBJ2-7; possibly TRBD1 for D (6 bases). The germline CDR1 and CDR2 sequences are MNHEY and SVGAGI. CDR3 length: 13 residues. The germline V and J ends were trimmed by 8 bases and 5 bases, with 16 bases remaining between them.

The V and J genes are TRBV28 and TRBJ1-5; D not resolved. CDR1 MDHEN and CDR2 SYDVKM come from the germline V gene. V was trimmed by 6 bases and J by 11 bases, leaving 23 bases between them. The CDR3 sequence is 15 residues long. CDR3 region: CASSYTQAGSEAQHF. The DNA for the CDR3 is TGTGCCAGCAGCTACACCCAGGCGGGGAGCGAAGCCCAGCATTTT.

This rearrangement joins TRBV6-2 or TRBV6-3 to TRBJ1-2, with D possibly matching TRBD1 (6 bases). The germline CDR1 and CDR2 sequences are MNHEY and SVGEGT. V dropped 2 bases and J dropped 8 bases, with 21 bases sitting between them. The CDR3 has 16 residues. This chain's CDR3 is CASSYEPDSTLWGYTF. CDR3 DNA sequence: TGTGCCAGCAGTTACGAACCGGACAGTACCCTCTGGGGCTACACCTTC.